The T cell receptor beta chain described here comes from a study of cytotoxic CD8 clonotypes in ibrutinib-treated CLL. Study at large: After a median around 12 months on treatment (6 to 36), response samples were drawn.

Here immunoSEQ multiplex PCR was the method, and the copy in TCRdb shows in-frame clones only, minus some. The sample has a few hundred thousand clones; 60% to 80% are singletons. General observations from the study: Relative to age-matched healthy donors, clonality at baseline was higher, and it tracked circulating CD8+ T-cell counts.

Turning to this clone: Antigen specificity is unknown.

CDR3 size: 14 residues. Trimming shortened V by 4 bases and J by 2 bases, and 10 bases separated the two germline ends. Germline values: CDR1 SGHTA, CDR2 FQGTGA. Source: PBMCs, taken after 36 months of ibrutinib treatment. The source of this sequence is a human donor with chronic lymphocytic leukemia. The chain links TRBV7-3 to TRBJ2-3, with D possibly being TRBD1 or TRBD2 (5 bases each). The CDR3, as DNA: TGTGCCAGCAGCTACCGGGACGTCACAGATACGCAGTATTTT. Its protein is CASSYRDVTDTQYF.